Presented here are 18 T cell receptor beta chains from one specimen sequenced in a study of CD8 T cells in ankylosing spondylitis. TCRdb analysed the 5' RACE reads with MiXCR anew, one entry per CDR3 protein. The top ten clones hold 25% to 35% of a sample with 180,000 or so distinct CDR3 sequences, 11% of them seen once. Sequenced: blood, either unsorted or a sorted T cell fraction (not recorded which). These receptor sequences come from a male donor with ankylosing spondylitis or in good health (not recorded which).

About this clonotype: Just one base apart from a much larger clone, this may be a read error. CDR3 loop: CVSSYMGLYQETQYF. The CDR3 DNA reads TGTGTCAGCAGTTACATGGGACTCTACCAAGAGACCCAGTACTTC. The V gene is TRBV27, the J gene TRBJ2-5; weak D call: TRBD2 (6 bases). Germline V gives CDR1 MNHEY, CDR2 SMNVEV (reference sequence). This CDR3 is built from 15 residues.

The rearrangement joins TRBV5-1 to TRBJ1-2, with D possibly TRBD1 on 5 matching bases. Germline V CDR1 and CDR2: SGHRS, YFSETQ. This CDR3 comprises 13 residues. V was clipped by 4 bases and J by 5 bases, with 12 bases between them. CDR3 sequence: CASSPRDGYGYTF. In DNA, the CDR3 is TGCGCCAGCAGCCCCAGGGACGGTTATGGCTACACCTTC.

This clonotype was observed once. Being one base from a much bigger clone, this may be a read error. J is TRBJ1-6 and V is TRBV12-3 or TRBV12-4; D unclear. This CDR3 comprises 14 residues. The DNA for the CDR3 is TGTGCCAACAGTTTAGGTGCCGAGAATTCACCCCTCCACTTT. It is translated as CANSLGAENSPLHF.

This clonotype has at least ten counts. The chain recombines TRBV5-1 with TRBJ2-4; a possible D gene is TRBD2 (5 bases). This CDR3 spans 15 amino acids. Trimming cost V 0 bases and J 8 bases, with 15 bases left between them. Per germline, CDR1 SGHRS and CDR2 YFSETQ. The CDR3 here is CASSLGAGREDIQYF. CDR3 DNA: TGCGCCAGCAGCTTGGGGGCGGGCAGAGAGGACATTCAGTACTTC.

This clonotype was detected many times. The chain is built from TRBV9 and TRBJ2-3, with D unclear. CDR3 length: 13 amino acids. CDR1 is SGDLS, CDR2 YYNGEE, per germline. V was cut by 0 bases and J by 2 bases, with 4 bases left in between. The CDR3 nucleotides are TGTGCCAGCAGCGTAGGGGCCACAGATACGCAGTATTTT. It codes for CASSVGATDTQYF.

This clonotype was seen ten or more times. The chain recombines TRBV7-7 with TRBJ2-2, with a weak D call TRBD1 (5 bases). This CDR3 is built from 15 residues. Germline V gene data show CDR1 as SSHAT and CDR2 as FNYEAQ (reference sequence). Trimming took off 1 base at V and 7 bases at J, with 13 bases between the two ends. The CDR3: CASSLDSGRGGELFF. DNA for the CDR3: TGTGCCAGCAGCTTAGATTCAGGGCGTGGCGGGGAGCTGTTTTTT. Filled out from reference TRBV7-7 and TRBJ2-2, the complete variable domain reads GAGVSQSPRYKVTKRGQDVTLRCDPISSHATLYWYQQALGQGPEFLTYFNYEAQPDKSGLPSDRFSAERPEGSISTLTIQRTEQRDSAMYRCASSLDSGRGGELFFGEGSRLTVL.

This clonotype was detected a few times. The rearrangement joins TRBV7-9 to TRBJ2-1, with D maybe TRBD1 (5 bases). Trimming stripped 5 bases from V and 1 base from J, with 12 bases between. Germline CDR1 reads SEHNR; CDR2 reads FQNEAQ (reference sequence). The CDR3 is 15 residues long. Here the CDR3 DNA reads TGTGCCAGCAGCAAAAACCAGGGATCCTACAATGAGCAGTTCTTC. Translated, it gives CASSKNQGSYNEQFF.

There are a few counts of this clonotype. The V call is TRBV24-1, the J call TRBJ2-1, with 10 bases identical to TRBD2. The CDR3 has 17 amino acids. The germline V gene has CDR1 KGHDR and CDR2 SFDVKD. With 4 bases clipped from V and 3 bases from J, the junction kept 8 bases outside the gene matches. The CDR3 sequence is CATSDARGTSVYNEQFF. Written as DNA, the CDR3 is TGTGCCACCAGTGACGCTCGCGGGACTAGCGTCTACAATGAGCAGTTCTTC.

The CDR3 region has the DNA TGTGCCAGCAGCTTAGTATTGGGGGCCAGTGAAGCTTTCTTT. This translates into CASSLVLGASEAFF. V is TRBV7-9 and J is TRBJ1-1, with a weak D call TRBD1 (6 bases). The CDR3 covers 14 residues. Germline CDR1 reads SEHNR; CDR2 reads FQNEAQ (reference sequence). The V gene lost 1 base and the J gene lost 7 bases, with 13 bases spanning the gap.

The chain recombines TRBV29-1 with TRBJ1-2; weak D call: TRBD1 (5 bases). Trimming cost V 0 bases and J 3 bases, with 17 bases left between them. The CDR3 loop spans 16 amino acids. Germline V lookup: CDR1 SQVTM, CDR2 ANQGSEA. The CDR3, as DNA: TGCAGCGTTGAAGATAGGCACACCCAAGGGGACTATGGCTACACCTTC. Translation: CSVEDRHTQGDYGYTF.

V gene TRBV12-2 combines with J gene TRBJ2-2. TRBV12-2 has pseudogene status. There are 17 residues in the CDR3. The chain's CDR3 is CASRLAERASPAGELFF. CDR3 coding DNA: TGTGCAAGTCGCTTAGCGGAACGTGCCTCTCCGGCCGGGGAGCTGTTTTTT.

This clonotype came up many times. This rearrangement joins TRBV7-8 to TRBJ2-7; D remains unclear. The CDR3 sequence is 14 residues long. Germline V gene sequence: CDR1 SGHVS, CDR2 FQNEAQ. Trimming removed 3 bases at V and 0 bases at J, with 9 bases between. The DNA for the CDR3 is TGTGCCAGCAGCTTTGGCAGAAACTCCTACGAGCAGTACTTC. Translating it yields CASSFGRNSYEQYF.

This chain links TRBV20-1 with TRBJ2-1, with 7 bases fitting TRBD2. The CDR3 totals 16 residues. Germline-derived CDR1 and CDR2 are DFQATT and SNEGSKA (reference sequence). V was clipped by 6 bases and J by 7 bases; unmatched bases: 18. The CDR3: CSATTNLAELGNEQFF. The CDR3 coding sequence is TGCAGTGCCACTACTAATCTAGCGGAACTGGGGAATGAGCAGTTCTTC.

V is TRBV1 and J is TRBJ1-5; the table assigns TRBD1, which was not confirmed against the DNA. TRBV1 is flagged as a pseudogene. The CDR3 consists of 16 residues. The CDR3 DNA reads TGCACCAGCAGCCAACAGGGGGCCCGGCACAATCAGCCCCAGCATTTT. Its protein is CTSSQQGARHNQPQHF.

This clonotype was counted many times. V and J are TRBV5-1 and TRBJ2-7; D unresolved. The CDR3 runs to 13 residues. Germline CDR1 reads SGHRS; CDR2 reads YFSETQ. V was pared by 0 bases and J by 5 bases, with 9 bases between. This chain's CDR3 is CASSLDGIDEQYF. In DNA, the CDR3 is TGCGCCAGCAGCTTGGATGGGATCGACGAGCAGTACTTC. Filled out from reference TRBV5-1 and TRBJ2-7, the complete variable domain reads KAGVTQTPRYLIKTRGQQVTLSCSPISGHRSVSWYQQTPGQGLQFLFEYFSETQRNKGNFPGRFSGRQFSNSRSEMNVSTLELGDSALYLCASSLDGIDEQYFGPGTRLTVT.

This clonotype came up a few times. The gene calls are TRBV5-1 and TRBJ1-3; D gene unclear. Germline V gene data show CDR1 as SGHRS and CDR2 as YFSETQ. Trimming removed 0 bases at V and 0 bases at J, with 10 bases between. CDR3 size: 16 residues. The CDR3 loop is CASSLDGTRSGNTIYF. CDR3 nucleotides: TGCGCCAGCAGCTTGGATGGCACGCGCTCTGGAAACACCATATATTTT.

This clonotype was detected many times. The V call is TRBV10-2, the J call TRBJ2-1; weak D call: TRBD1 (6 bases). The CDR3 is 16 residues long. Germline lookup yields CDR1 WSHSY and CDR2 SAAADI. V was clipped by 6 bases and J by 0 bases, with 15 bases between them. For the CDR3, the DNA is TGCGCCAGCAGAATTGAGGGGGACCGCTCCTACAATGAGCAGTTCTTC. Translating gives CASRIEGDRSYNEQFF.

This clonotype was seen many times. The chain joins TRBV10-3 to TRBJ2-3; no clear D gene. Germline V gene data show CDR1 as ENHRY and CDR2 as SYGVKD. The ends were cut back, 3 bases at V and 5 bases at J, with 9 bases in the middle. The length of the CDR3 is 13 residues. Here the CDR3 DNA reads TGTGCCATCAGTGACAGAGGCTTAGATACGCAGTATTTT. Its protein is CAISDRGLDTQYF.